These 17 T cell receptor beta chains originate from one sample sequenced in a study of shared clonotypes between healthy human individuals. The table came from immunoSEQ multiplex PCR; TCRdb's copy has only in-frame clones and leaves some out. The sample shows 2 million to 2.5 million clones, 90% to 95% of them seen only once. Input material: naive CD4+ T cells from PBMCs. Subset defined: CD45RA+ positively selected. These TCRs come from a man aged 18 to 30 in good health. Some clones in this sample may be carry-over from other donors' samples.

V and J are TRBV2 and TRBJ1-5, with TRBD1 matching 10 bases. V was clipped by 6 bases and J by 6 bases; unmatched bases: 8. CDR1 and CDR2 from the germline V gene are SNHLY and FYNNEI. The CDR3 consists of 15 residues. This CDR3 reads CASSESTGGSQPQHF. CDR3 DNA sequence: TGTGCCAGCAGCGAGTCGACAGGGGGCAGTCAGCCCCAGCATTTT.

This rearrangement joins TRBV29-1 to TRBJ1-2; TRBD1 might be the D (5 bases). The CDR3 contains 14 residues. V lost 4 bases, J lost 6 bases, and 18 bases lay in between. Germline V CDR1 and CDR2: SQVTM, ANQGSEA. CDR3 coding DNA: TGCAGCGTTGCCCAGCTTTTGGGGGTCCATGGCTACACCTTC. It translates to CSVAQLLGVHGYTF.

V gene TRBV28 combines with J gene TRBJ1-3, with D possibly TRBD1 on 6 matching bases. This CDR3 is 16 amino acids long. Per the germline V gene, CDR1 is MDHEN and CDR2 is SYDVKM. V shed 6 bases and J shed 8 bases, with 23 bases lying between them. The CDR3 sequence: CASRYNTGSFQDTIYF. Written as DNA, the CDR3 is TGTGCCAGCAGATATAATACAGGGAGTTTCCAGGACACCATATATTTT.

This chain connects TRBV27 to TRBJ2-3; maybe TRBD2 (6 bases). The germline V gene encodes CDR1 MNHEY and CDR2 SMNVEV (reference sequence). Trimming cost V 3 bases and J 2 bases, with 12 bases left between them. There are 15 residues in the CDR3. DNA for the CDR3: TGTGCCAGCAGTTTTGGAGGGAAATTCACAGATACGCAGTATTTT. It specifies CASSFGGKFTDTQYF.

The chain uses TRBV18 and TRBJ1-2; 7 nucleotides match TRBD1. The germline V gene has CDR1 KGHSH and CDR2 LQKENI. The CDR3 runs 16 residues. V was pared by 3 bases and J by 3 bases, with 10 bases of the junction left unmatched. Here the CDR3 reads CASSPRSTGADYGYTF. CDR3 in DNA: TGTGCCAGCTCACCTCGGTCAACAGGGGCTGACTATGGCTACACCTTC.

CDR3 protein: CASSYGIGQTDTQYF. DNA for the CDR3: TGTGCCAGCAGTTACGGTATCGGACAGACAGATACGCAGTATTTT. This chain connects TRBV7-6 to TRBJ2-3, with D maybe TRBD1 (6 bases). V was pared by 6 bases and J by 3 bases, with 16 bases between. The germline gives CDR1 SGHVS, CDR2 FNYEAQ. The CDR3 spans 15 residues.

A word on this clone: Other DNA sequences in this sample translate to the same CDR3. V gene TRBV20-1 combines with J gene TRBJ1-2, with unresolved D. Germline V lookup: CDR1 DFQATT, CDR2 SNEGSKA (reference sequence). The CDR3 has 11 residues. V gave up 3 bases and J gave up 5 bases, with 7 bases separating them. This chain's CDR3 is CSASIAYGYTF. CDR3 sequence (DNA): TGCAGTGCTAGTATAGCGTATGGCTACACCTTC.

This chain links TRBV7-3 with TRBJ2-2, with D unclear. CDR1 is SGHTA, CDR2 FQGTGA, per germline. The CDR3 loop spans 14 amino acids. Trimming cost V 5 bases and J 0 bases, with 7 bases left between them. CDR3 sequence reads: CASSENTNTGELFF. The CDR3 DNA is TGTGCCAGCAGCGAAAATACGAACACCGGGGAGCTGTTTTTT.

The rearrangement uses TRBV7-9 and TRBJ2-3, with no clear D. The V end lost 3 bases, the J end lost 6 bases, and 4 bases lay between the germline ends. The CDR3 contains 11 residues. Per the germline V gene, CDR1 is SEHNR and CDR2 is FQNEAQ (reference sequence). The CDR3 reads CASSFSDTQYF. CDR3 coding DNA: TGTGCCAGCAGCTTTAGTGATACGCAGTATTTT.

J is TRBJ2-3 and V is TRBV30; D gene ambiguous. The germline V gene has CDR1 GTSNPN and CDR2 SVGIG (reference sequence). V lost 1 base to trimming and J lost 0 bases, with 11 bases between them. The CDR3 length is 15 residues. CDR3 DNA: TGTGCCTGGAGTGATTGGGGTTCTAGCACAGATACGCAGTATTTT. Residues: CAWSDWGSSTDTQYF.

The chain recombines TRBV28 with TRBJ2-5; tentatively, D is TRBD2 (5 bases). The DNA end lines up better with TRBJ2-7; the J call may be wrong. CDR1 is MDHEN, CDR2 SYDVKM, per germline. The CDR3 consists of 12 residues. The CDR3 nucleotides read TGTGCCAGCAGTTTACGGGGAACCGAGCAGTACTTC. As protein: CASSLRGTEQYF.

This sequence joins TRBV5-1 and TRBJ1-2, with D tentatively TRBD1 (6 bases). Trimming shortened V by 4 bases and J by 4 bases, and 11 bases separated the two germline ends. Germline V gene sequence: CDR1 SGHRS, CDR2 YFSETQ. The CDR3 totals 13 residues. Here the CDR3 reads CASSRTESYGYTF. DNA for the CDR3: TGCGCCAGCAGCCGGACAGAATCCTATGGCTACACCTTC.

The CDR3 nucleotides are TGTGCCAGCAGCCCCGCCGGGGCCGAGGGGATTGAGCAGTTCTTC. Its translation is CASSPAGAEGIEQFF. The gene calls are TRBV7-3 and TRBJ2-1, with D tentatively TRBD1 or TRBD2 (5 bases each). CDR3 length: 15 residues. In germline, CDR1 is SGHTA, CDR2 FQGTGA. V was pared by 5 bases and J by 9 bases, with 20 bases between. The variable domain in full, with the rest retrieved from reference TRBV7-3 and TRBJ2-1, is GAGVSQTPSNKVTEKGKYVELRCDPISGHTALYWYRQSLGQGPEFLIYFQGTGAADDSGLPNDRFFAVRPEGSVSTLKIQRTERGDSAVYLCASSPAGAEGIEQFFGPGTRLTVL.

The genes are TRBV5-1 and TRBJ2-5; 7 bases map to TRBD2. The CDR3 sequence is 14 residues long. CDR1 and CDR2 (germline): SGHRS, YFSETQ. V shed 0 bases and J 3 bases; nucleotides not matched to a gene: 2. The CDR3 region has the DNA TGCGCCAGCAGCTTGGCTCTAGCGGAAGAGACCCAGTACTTC. It translates to CASSLALAEETQYF.

This clone has just one count. The sample contains more than one DNA sequence encoding this CDR3. V is TRBV5-1 and J is TRBJ2-3, with D perhaps being TRBD1 or TRBD2 (5 bases each). V was pared by 5 bases and J by 3 bases, with 10 bases between. CDR3 size: 13 residues. The germline V gene has CDR1 SGHRS and CDR2 YFSETQ. The CDR3 nucleotides are TGCGCCAGCAGACCGGGACCGACAGATACGCAGTATTTT. It translates to CASRPGPTDTQYF.

This clone was observed once. V and J are TRBV11-2 and TRBJ2-5; 9 bases match TRBD1. The trim removed 5 bases at V and 0 bases at J, leaving 4 bases unmatched. Germline CDR1 SGHAT, CDR2 FQNNGV. The CDR3 has 15 amino acids. In DNA, the CDR3 is TGTGCCAGCAGCCGAGGACAGGGGTACCAAGAGACCCAGTACTTC. As protein: CASSRGQGYQETQYF.

The chain combines TRBV7-2 with TRBJ2-7; tentative D call: TRBD2 (6 bases). The CDR3 has 15 amino acids. Trimming stripped 6 bases from V and 3 bases from J, with 18 bases between. Germline lookup yields CDR1 SGHTA and CDR2 FQGNSA. The CDR3 nucleotides read TGTGCCAGCAGGGTTGGTCCTAGCGCCTACTACGAGCAGTACTTC. Protein sequence: CASRVGPSAYYEQYF.